This is a list of T cell receptor beta chains from one sample in a study of shared clonotypes between healthy human individuals. TCRdb's table, derived via immunoSEQ multiplex PCR, lists solely in-frame clones and lacks some. This sample has about 2.4 million clones; 90% to 95% occur once, and the top ten carry roughly 0.14%. Sequenced material: naive CD4+ T cells sorted from blood. The receptors derive from a man aged 18-30 years in good health. CDR3s include the opening cysteine and the closing phenylalanine or tryptophan. Fields, in order: D gene, J gene, V gene, clone size, CDR3 DNA, CDR3 protein. D genes are given only for firm matches. Not every row has a clone size; where given, it reads once, few, many or a size class.

.,TRBJ2-4,TRBV5-1,.,TGCGCCAGCAGCTTAGGTACCGCTTTGACTCCGGGGCCTGGGGGCAAAAACATTCAGTACTTC,CASSLGTALTPGPGGKNIQYF
.,TRBJ2-3,TRBV5-1,.,TGCGCCAGCAGCTTGAGAGGGGGACCTGGGGCAGAGACAGATACGCAGTATTTT,CASSLRGGPGAETDTQYF
.,TRBJ1-2,TRBV14,.,TGTGCCAGCAGCCAAGTCCTCTACACCTTC,CASSQVLYTF
TRBD2,TRBJ2-7,TRBV6-5,.,TGTGCCAGCAGTTACTCGGGGGAGGGAGTAAGAAACGAGCAGTACTTC,CASSYSGEGVRNEQYF
TRBD1,TRBJ1-2,TRBV14,.,TGTGCCAGCAGTCGCGACAGGGAGTATGGCTACACCTTC,CASSRDREYGYTF
TRBD1,TRBJ2-2,TRBV2,.,TGTGCCAGCAGTGGGGGGCAGGGGGCGAGGACCGGGGAGCTGTTTTTT,CASSGGQGARTGELFF
.,TRBJ1-1,TRBV7-9,.,TGTGCCAGCAGCTTGGTGGCTGTCGACGAAGCTTTCTTT,CASSLVAVDEAFF
.,TRBJ2-1,TRBV4-2,.,TGTGCCAGCAGCCAAGACCTCTCGGACAGCAATGAGCAGTTCTTC,CASSQDLSDSNEQFF
TRBD1,TRBJ2-1,TRBV11-3,once,TGTGCCAGCAGCCCCGGCCCCGGGACAGGGGATGAGCAGTTCTTC,CASSPGPGTGDEQFF
.,TRBJ1-2,TRBV5-6,.,TGTGCCAGCAGCTTGGACGGGGCGACCTATGGCTACACCTTC,CASSLDGATYGYTF
TRBD2,TRBJ2-3,TRBV19,.,TGTGCCAGTAGTCCGGGACTAGCTTTGTATTTT,CASSPGLALYF
.,TRBJ2-7,TRBV29-1,.,TGCAGCGCCCCAACAGTCCTTGGGACATCCTACGAGCAGTACTTC,CSAPTVLGTSYEQYF
.,TRBJ2-7,TRBV6-6,.,TGTGCCAGCAGTTATGGGGACACCTACGAGCAGTACTTC,CASSYGDTYEQYF
.,TRBJ2-6,TRBV15,.,TGTGCCACCAGCAGAGACCCCCGAGGGTCTGGGGCCAACGTCCTGACTTTC,CATSRDPRGSGANVLTF
.,TRBJ1-1,TRBV10-3,.,TGTGCCATCAGCAGGGACAAAATCACTGAAGCTTTCTTT,CAISRDKITEAFF
.,TRBJ1-2,TRBV5-6,.,TGTGCCAGCAGCGGGGCGGATATTTATGGCTACACCTTC,CASSGADIYGYTF
.,TRBJ2-7,TRBV18,.,TGTGCCAGCTCACCATACGATACTAGCCATGGGATGGGGGAGCAGTACTTC,CASSPYDTSHGMGEQYF
TRBD2,TRBJ2-7,TRBV7-2,.,TGTGCCAGCAGCTTAGTCTTAGCGGGAGGCTACGAGCAGTACTTC,CASSLVLAGGYEQYF
.,TRBJ2-1,TRBV20-1,.,TGCAGTGCGAGGGAGAACGGTGAGCAGTTCTTC,CSARENGEQFF
TRBD2,TRBJ2-7,TRBV29-1,.,TGCAGCGCCAGCAGCGGGGGACCCTACGAGCAGTACTTC,CSASSGGPYEQYF
TRBD1,TRBJ2-2,TRBV7-9,.,TGTGCCAGCAGCCTGGGGACAGGGGTTACCGGGGAGCTGTTTTTT,CASSLGTGVTGELFF
.,TRBJ2-3,TRBV11-2,.,TGTGCCAGCAGCCGTATGGGCAGGCTCACAGATACGCAGTATTTT,CASSRMGRLTDTQYF
.,TRBJ1-6,TRBV7-3,few,TGTGCCAGCAGCCAAGCTGGGGTGGGACGGGGTTCACCCCTCCACTTT,CASSQAGVGRGSPLHF
.,TRBJ2-1,TRBV5-4,.,TGTGCCAGCAGCTTGGGGGGCCTAGCTATGTCCTACAATGAGCAGTTCTTC,CASSLGGLAMSYNEQFF
TRBD2,TRBJ2-7,TRBV2,.,TGTGCCAGCGCGAGACTAGCGGGGGCCCTTTCAGAGCAGTACTTC,CASARLAGALSEQYF
.,TRBJ2-3,TRBV6-5,.,TGTGCCAGCAAGGGGAGCGGAGCAGATACGCAGTATTTT,CASKGSGADTQYF
.,TRBJ2-1,TRBV10-1,.,TGCGCCAGCAGTCCGGGACCGACGTTTGATGAGCAGTTCTTC,CASSPGPTFDEQFF
TRBD1,TRBJ2-3,TRBV6-1,.,TGTGCCAGCAGTGCGGACAGGGGAGATACGCAGTATTTT,CASSADRGDTQYF
TRBD1,TRBJ2-7,TRBV29-1,.,TGCAGCGCGGGACAGGGGGCCTACGAGCAGTACTTC,CSAGQGAYEQYF
TRBD1,TRBJ1-2,TRBV7-2,.,TGTGCCAGCAGCACGCGAACAGGGGACTATGGCTACACCTTC,CASSTRTGDYGYTF
TRBD2,TRBJ2-7,TRBV7-6,few,TGTGCCAGCAGCTCTAGCGGGGCAGGCGAGCAGTACTTC,CASSSSGAGEQYF
.,TRBJ2-3,TRBV6-5,.,TGTGCCAGCAATCCTAGCGCTCTGGGCACAGATACGCAGTATTTT,CASNPSALGTDTQYF
.,TRBJ1-1,TRBV7-2,.,TGTGCCAGCAGCTTAACGGGGACTGAAGCTTTCTTT,CASSLTGTEAFF
TRBD2,TRBJ2-3,TRBV10-3,.,TGTGCCATCAGGACTAGCGGGGGGGCAACAGATACGCAGTATTTT,CAIRTSGGATDTQYF
TRBD1,TRBJ1-6,TRBV2,.,TGTGCCAGCAGAGCCGACAGGGGGATGTATAATTCACCCCTCCACTTT,CASRADRGMYNSPLHF
TRBD1,TRBJ2-5,TRBV27,.,TGTGCCAGCAGCTTCGGGACAGGGGGCCTCCCGGGGACCCAGTACTTC,CASSFGTGGLPGTQYF
.,TRBJ2-5,TRBV6-6,.,TGTGCCAGCAGTTACTCGTCGGAGGGGGAGACCCAGTACTTC,CASSYSSEGETQYF
.,TRBJ1-4,TRBV29-1,.,TGCAGCGTTGGGGGGAATGAAAAACTGTTTTTT,CSVGGNEKLFF
.,TRBJ1-5,TRBV19,.,TGTGCCAGTAGTATAGTAAAGACTAATCAGCCCCAGCATTTT,CASSIVKTNQPQHF
.,TRBJ1-3,TRBV6-1,.,TGTGCCAGCAGTGAAGCTCAGGGCTCTGGAAACACCATATATTTT,CASSEAQGSGNTIYF
.,TRBJ1-3,TRBV4-3,.,TGCGCCAGCAGCCAAGATGACTGGGTCGGAAACACCATATATTTT,CASSQDDWVGNTIYF
.,TRBJ1-1,TRBV28,.,TGTGCCAGCAGTATCAGACAGTTCACTGAAGCTTTCTTT,CASSIRQFTEAFF
TRBD1,TRBJ1-2,TRBV19,.,TGTGCCAGTAGTACACCCGGGACAGGCTCTAATGGCTACACCTTC,CASSTPGTGSNGYTF
.,TRBJ2-1,TRBV9,.,TGTGCCAGCAGCGTAGGTCCCGGGAGCAATGAGCAGTTCTTC,CASSVGPGSNEQFF
TRBD1,TRBJ1-4,TRBV27,.,TGTGCCAGCAGTTTTAGCTACGGGGGACAGGGAGTTAAAAAACTGTTTTTT,CASSFSYGGQGVKKLFF
TRBD2,TRBJ2-2,TRBV6-5,.,TGTGCCACCGCAGCTAGCGGGGTTAACACCGGGGAGCTGTTTTTT,CATAASGVNTGELFF
.,TRBJ2-2,TRBV9,once,TGTGCCAGCAGCGTAGTTCATAACAGGGATCGCACCGGGGAGCTGTTTTTT,CASSVVHNRDRTGELFF
.,TRBJ2-5,TRBV4-1,.,TGCGCCAGCAGCCAGTCACTACTAGCTGAAGGGAAGACCCAGTACTTC,CASSQSLLAEGKTQYF